Below, one T cell receptor (beta chain) is given with its context. Here immunoSEQ multiplex PCR was the method, and the copy in TCRdb shows in-frame clones only, minus some. Among 30,000 to 40,000 clones listed, about 89% were seen once. Germline V gene lookup returns CDR1 MGHDK and CDR2 SYGVNS. The length of the CDR3 is 14 residues. V lost 1 base and J lost 1, with 5 bases in between. This entry comes from a study of regulatory and conventional T cells in RAG deficiency. These data also formed part of another study, on regulatory T cells. That report adds: Primers: 52 TRBV forward and 13 TRBJ reverse.

The chain employs TRBV25-1 and TRBJ1-5, with D unresolved. Sequenced sample: CD8+ T cells sorted from blood. The receptor was isolated from a human donor in good health. The CDR3 loop reads CASSEFGSNQPQHF. CDR3 in DNA: TGTGCCAGCAGTGAATTTGGCAGCAATCAGCCCCAGCATTTT.